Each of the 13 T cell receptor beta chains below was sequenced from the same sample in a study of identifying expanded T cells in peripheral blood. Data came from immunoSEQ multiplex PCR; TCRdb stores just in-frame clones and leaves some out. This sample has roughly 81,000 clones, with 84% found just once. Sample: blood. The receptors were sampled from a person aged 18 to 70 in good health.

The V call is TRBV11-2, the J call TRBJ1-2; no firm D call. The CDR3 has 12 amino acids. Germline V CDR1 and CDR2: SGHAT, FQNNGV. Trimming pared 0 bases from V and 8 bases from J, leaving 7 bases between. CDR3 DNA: TGTGCCAGCAGCTTAGAAGGGAGCGGCTACACCTTC. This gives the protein CASSLEGSGYTF.

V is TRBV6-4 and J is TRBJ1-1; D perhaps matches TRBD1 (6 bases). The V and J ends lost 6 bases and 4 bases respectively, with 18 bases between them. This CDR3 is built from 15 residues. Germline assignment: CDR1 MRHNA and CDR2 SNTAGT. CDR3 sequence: CASSPRFGGGTEAFF. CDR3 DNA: TGTGCCAGCAGCCCCAGGTTTGGAGGGGGCACTGAAGCTTTCTTT.

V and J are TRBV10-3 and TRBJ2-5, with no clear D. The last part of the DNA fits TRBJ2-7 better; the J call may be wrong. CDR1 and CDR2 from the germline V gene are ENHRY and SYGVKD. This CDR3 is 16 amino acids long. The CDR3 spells CAISESSVRFGDEQYF. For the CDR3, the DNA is TGTGCCATCAGTGAGTCGAGTGTCCGATTCGGCGACGAGCAGTACTTC.

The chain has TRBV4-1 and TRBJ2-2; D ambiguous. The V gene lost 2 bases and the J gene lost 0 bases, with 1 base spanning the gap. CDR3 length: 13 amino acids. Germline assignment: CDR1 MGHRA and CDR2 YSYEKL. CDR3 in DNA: TGCGCCAGCAGCCAAACGAACACCGGGGAGCTGTTTTTT. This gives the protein CASSQTNTGELFF.

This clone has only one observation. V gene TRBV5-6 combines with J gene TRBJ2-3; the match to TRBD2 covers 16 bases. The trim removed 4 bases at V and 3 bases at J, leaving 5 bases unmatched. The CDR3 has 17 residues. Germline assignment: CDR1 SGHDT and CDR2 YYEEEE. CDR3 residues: CASSEGLAGGFTDTQYF. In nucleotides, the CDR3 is TGTGCCAGCAGCGAGGGACTAGCGGGAGGGTTTACAGATACGCAGTATTTT.

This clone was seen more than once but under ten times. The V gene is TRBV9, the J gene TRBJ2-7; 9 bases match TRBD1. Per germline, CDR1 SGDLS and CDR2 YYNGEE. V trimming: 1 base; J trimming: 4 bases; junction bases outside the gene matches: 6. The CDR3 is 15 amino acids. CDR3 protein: CASSVRGDRDYEQYF. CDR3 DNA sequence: TGTGCCAGCAGCGTAAGGGGGGACAGGGATTACGAGCAGTACTTC.

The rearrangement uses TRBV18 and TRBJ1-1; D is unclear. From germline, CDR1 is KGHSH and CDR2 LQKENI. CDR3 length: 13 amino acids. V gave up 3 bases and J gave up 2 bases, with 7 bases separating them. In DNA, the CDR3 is TGTGCCAGCTCACCGTTCCAAAACACTGAAGCTTTCTTT. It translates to CASSPFQNTEAFF.

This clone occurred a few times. The CDR3 here is CASSSGSGGRNEQYF. The CDR3 DNA follows: TGTGCCAGCAGCTCCGGTAGCGGAGGCCGAAACGAGCAGTACTTC. The chain links TRBV5-6 to TRBJ2-7; possible D gene TRBD2, 6 bases. The V and J ends lost 3 bases and 5 bases respectively, with 18 bases between them. Per germline, CDR1 SGHDT and CDR2 YYEEEE. CDR3 size: 15 residues.

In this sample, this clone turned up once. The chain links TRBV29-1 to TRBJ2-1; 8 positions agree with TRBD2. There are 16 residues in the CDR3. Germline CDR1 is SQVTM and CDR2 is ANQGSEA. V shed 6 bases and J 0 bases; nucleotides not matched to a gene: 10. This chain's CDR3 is CSVIYGSGGSYNEQFF. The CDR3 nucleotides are TGCAGCGTGATATATGGGAGCGGGGGCTCCTACAATGAGCAGTTCTTC.

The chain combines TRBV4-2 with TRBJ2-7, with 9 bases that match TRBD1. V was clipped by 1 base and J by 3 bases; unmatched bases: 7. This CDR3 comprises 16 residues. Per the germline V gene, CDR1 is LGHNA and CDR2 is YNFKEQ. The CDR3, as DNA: TGTGCCAGCAGCCAAGCGGACAGGGGACTCGACTACGAGCAGTACTTC. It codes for CASSQADRGLDYEQYF.

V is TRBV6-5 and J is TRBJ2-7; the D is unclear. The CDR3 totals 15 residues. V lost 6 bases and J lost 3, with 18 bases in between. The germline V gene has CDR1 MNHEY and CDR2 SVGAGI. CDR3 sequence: CASSSSAGPVYEQYF. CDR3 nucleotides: TGTGCCAGCAGCTCCTCAGCAGGCCCAGTCTACGAGCAGTACTTC.

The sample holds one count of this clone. In nucleotides, the CDR3 is TGCGCCAGCCGACTAACCTTAGGACTGCAAGAGACCCAGTACTTC. Protein product: CASRLTLGLQETQYF. The chain has TRBV5-1 and TRBJ2-5; weak D call: TRBD2 (5 bases). V lost 7 bases and J 2 bases, leaving 18 bases between the germline ends. In germline, CDR1 is SGHRS, CDR2 YFSETQ. The CDR3 length is 15 residues.

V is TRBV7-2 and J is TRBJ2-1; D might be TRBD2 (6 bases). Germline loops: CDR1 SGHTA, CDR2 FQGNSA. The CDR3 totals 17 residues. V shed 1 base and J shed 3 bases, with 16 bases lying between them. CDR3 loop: CASSLGVIRTIYNEQFF. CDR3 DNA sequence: TGTGCCAGCAGCTTAGGGGTCATCCGGACTATCTACAATGAGCAGTTCTTC.